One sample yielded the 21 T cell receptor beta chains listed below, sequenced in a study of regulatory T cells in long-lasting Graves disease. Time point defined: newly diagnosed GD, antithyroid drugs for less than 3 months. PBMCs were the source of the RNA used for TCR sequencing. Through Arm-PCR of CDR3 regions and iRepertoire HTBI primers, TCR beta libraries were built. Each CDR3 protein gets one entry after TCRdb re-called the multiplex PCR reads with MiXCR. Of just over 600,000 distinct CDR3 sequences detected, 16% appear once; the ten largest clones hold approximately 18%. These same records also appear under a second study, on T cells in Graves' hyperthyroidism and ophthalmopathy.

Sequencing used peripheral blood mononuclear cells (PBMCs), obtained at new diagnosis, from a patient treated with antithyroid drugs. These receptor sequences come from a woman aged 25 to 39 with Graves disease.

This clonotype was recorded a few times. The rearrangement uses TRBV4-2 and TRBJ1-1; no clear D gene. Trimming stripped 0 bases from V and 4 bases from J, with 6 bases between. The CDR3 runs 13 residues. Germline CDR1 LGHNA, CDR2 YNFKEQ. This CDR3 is CASSQDSSTEAFF. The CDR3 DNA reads TGTGCCAGCAGCCAAGACTCGAGCACTGAAGCTTTCTTT.

CDR3 DNA: TGTGCCAGCGGACCGGAGAGGGAGCTGTTTTTT. Protein product: CASGPERELFF. The chain employs TRBV28 and TRBJ2-2; D unresolved. The germline gives CDR1 MDHEN, CDR2 SYDVKM. The CDR3 length is 11 residues. Trimming shortened V by 8 bases and J by 9 bases, and 10 bases separated the two germline ends.

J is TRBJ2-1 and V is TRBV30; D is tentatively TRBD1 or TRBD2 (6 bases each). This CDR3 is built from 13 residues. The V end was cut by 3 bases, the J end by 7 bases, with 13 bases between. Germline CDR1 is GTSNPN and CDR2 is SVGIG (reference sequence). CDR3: CAWRPRGRNEQFF. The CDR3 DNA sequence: TGTGCCTGGAGGCCTAGGGGGAGGAATGAGCAGTTCTTC.

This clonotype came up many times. Written as DNA, the CDR3 is TGTGCCAGCAGCCTCACCCAACAGGGGAACTATGGCTACACCTTC. Its protein product is CASSLTQQGNYGYTF. This rearrangement joins TRBV28 to TRBJ1-2; 7 nucleotides match TRBD1. The CDR3 runs to 15 residues. The V and J ends lost 6 bases and 2 bases, in that order; junction bases with no gene match: 9. Per the germline V gene, CDR1 is MDHEN and CDR2 is SYDVKM.

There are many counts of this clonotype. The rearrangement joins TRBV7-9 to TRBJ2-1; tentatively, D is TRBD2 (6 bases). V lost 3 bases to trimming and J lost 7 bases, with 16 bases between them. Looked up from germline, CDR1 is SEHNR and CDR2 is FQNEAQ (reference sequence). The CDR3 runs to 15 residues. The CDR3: CASSFRESSGNEQFF. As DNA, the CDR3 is TGTGCCAGCAGCTTTAGGGAGAGTAGCGGTAATGAGCAGTTCTTC.

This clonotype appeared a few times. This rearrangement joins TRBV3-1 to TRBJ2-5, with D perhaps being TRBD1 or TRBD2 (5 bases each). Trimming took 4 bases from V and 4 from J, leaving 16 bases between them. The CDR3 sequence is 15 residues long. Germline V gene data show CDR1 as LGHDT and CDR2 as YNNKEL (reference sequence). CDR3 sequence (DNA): TGTGCCAGCAGCCGTGCCGCAGGGAGTGGAGAGACCCAGTACTTC. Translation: CASSRAAGSGETQYF.

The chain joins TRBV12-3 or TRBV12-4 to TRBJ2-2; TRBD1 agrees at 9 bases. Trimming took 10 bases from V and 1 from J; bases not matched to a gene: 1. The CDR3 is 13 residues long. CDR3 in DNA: TGTGCCACGGACAGGGGGAACACCGGGGAGCTGTTTTTT. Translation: CATDRGNTGELFF.

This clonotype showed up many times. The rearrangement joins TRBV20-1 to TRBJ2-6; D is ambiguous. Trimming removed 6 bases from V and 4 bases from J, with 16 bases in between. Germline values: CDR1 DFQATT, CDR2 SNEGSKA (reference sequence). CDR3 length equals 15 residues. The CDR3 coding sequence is TGCAGTGCCCCATTCGCCGGTCCCGGGGCCAACGTCCTGACTTTC. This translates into CSAPFAGPGANVLTF.

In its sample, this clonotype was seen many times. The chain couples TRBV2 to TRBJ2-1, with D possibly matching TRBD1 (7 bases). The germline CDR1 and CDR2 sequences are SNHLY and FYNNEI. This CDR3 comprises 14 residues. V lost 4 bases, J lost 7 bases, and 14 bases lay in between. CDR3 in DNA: TGTGCCAGCAGTGTACAGGGGCGGGGAAATGAGCAGTTCTTC. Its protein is CASSVQGRGNEQFF.

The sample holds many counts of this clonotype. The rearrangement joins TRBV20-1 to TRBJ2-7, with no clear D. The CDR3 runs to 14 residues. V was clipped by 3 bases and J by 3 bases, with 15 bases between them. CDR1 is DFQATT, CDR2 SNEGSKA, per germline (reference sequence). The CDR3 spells CSAREPMRSYEQYF. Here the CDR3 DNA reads TGCAGTGCTAGGGAGCCCATGAGGAGCTACGAGCAGTACTTC.

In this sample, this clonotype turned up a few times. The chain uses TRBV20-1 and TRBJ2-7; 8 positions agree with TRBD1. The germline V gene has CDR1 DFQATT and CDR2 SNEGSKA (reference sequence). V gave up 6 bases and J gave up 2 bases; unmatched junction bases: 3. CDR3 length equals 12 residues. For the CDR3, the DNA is TGCAGTGCCCGGGGACAGGCCTACGAGCAGTACTTC. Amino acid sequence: CSARGQAYEQYF.

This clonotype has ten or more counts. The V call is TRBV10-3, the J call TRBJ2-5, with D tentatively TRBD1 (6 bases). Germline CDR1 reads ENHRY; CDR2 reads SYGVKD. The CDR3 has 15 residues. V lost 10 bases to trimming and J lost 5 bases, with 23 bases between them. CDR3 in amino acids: CATSIRDTEGETQYF. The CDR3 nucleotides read TGTGCCACCTCAATCCGGGACACTGAGGGCGAGACCCAGTACTTC.

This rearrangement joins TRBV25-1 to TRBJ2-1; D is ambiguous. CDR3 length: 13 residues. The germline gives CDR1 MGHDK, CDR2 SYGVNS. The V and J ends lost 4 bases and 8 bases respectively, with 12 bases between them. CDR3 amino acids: CASSGVGEHEQFF. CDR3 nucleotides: TGTGCCAGCAGTGGCGTCGGCGAGCATGAGCAGTTCTTC.

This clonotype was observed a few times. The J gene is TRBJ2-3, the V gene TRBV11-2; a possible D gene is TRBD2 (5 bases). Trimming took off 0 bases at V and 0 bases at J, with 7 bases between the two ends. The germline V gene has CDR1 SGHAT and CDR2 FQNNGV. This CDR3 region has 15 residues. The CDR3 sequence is CASSLDPGSTDTQYF. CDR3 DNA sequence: TGTGCCAGCAGCTTAGATCCGGGGAGCACAGATACGCAGTATTTT.

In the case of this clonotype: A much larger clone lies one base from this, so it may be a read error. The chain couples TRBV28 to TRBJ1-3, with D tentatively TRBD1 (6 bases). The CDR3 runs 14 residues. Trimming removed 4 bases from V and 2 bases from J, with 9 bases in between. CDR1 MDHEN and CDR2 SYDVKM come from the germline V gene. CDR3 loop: CASSWGLPGNTIYF. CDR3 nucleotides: TGTGCCAGCAGTTGGGGGCTCCCTGGAAACACCATATATTTT.

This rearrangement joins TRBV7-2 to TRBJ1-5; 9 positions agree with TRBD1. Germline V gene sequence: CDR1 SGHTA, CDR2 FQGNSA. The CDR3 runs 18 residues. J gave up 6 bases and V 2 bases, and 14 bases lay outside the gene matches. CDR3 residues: CASSLPTGTGRRSQPQHF. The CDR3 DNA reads TGTGCCAGCAGCTTACCCACCGGGACAGGGAGACGTAGTCAGCCCCAGCATTTT.

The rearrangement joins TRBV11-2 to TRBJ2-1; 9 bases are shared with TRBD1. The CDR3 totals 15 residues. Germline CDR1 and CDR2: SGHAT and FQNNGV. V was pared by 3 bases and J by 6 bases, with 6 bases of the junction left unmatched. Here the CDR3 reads CASSFPGTGSNEQFF. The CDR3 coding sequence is TGTGCCAGCAGCTTTCCCGGGACAGGGTCCAATGAGCAGTTCTTC.

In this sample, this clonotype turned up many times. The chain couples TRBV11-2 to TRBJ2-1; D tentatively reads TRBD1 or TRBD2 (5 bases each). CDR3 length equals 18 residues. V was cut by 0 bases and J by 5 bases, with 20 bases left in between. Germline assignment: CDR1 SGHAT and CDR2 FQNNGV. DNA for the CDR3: TGTGCCAGCAGCTTAGAACGGACGAGGGGATGGGGAGACAATGAGCAGTTCTTC. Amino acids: CASSLERTRGWGDNEQFF.

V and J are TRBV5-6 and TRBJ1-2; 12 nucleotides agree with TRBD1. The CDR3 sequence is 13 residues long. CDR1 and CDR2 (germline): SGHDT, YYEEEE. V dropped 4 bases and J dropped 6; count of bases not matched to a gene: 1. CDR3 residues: CASSGTGGDGYTF. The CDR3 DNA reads TGTGCCAGCAGCGGGACAGGGGGCGATGGCTACACCTTC.

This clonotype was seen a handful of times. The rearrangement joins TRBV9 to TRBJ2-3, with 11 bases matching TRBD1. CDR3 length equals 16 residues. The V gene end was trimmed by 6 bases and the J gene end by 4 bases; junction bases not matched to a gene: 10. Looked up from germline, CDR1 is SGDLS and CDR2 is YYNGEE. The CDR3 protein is CASNGGTGGVADTQYF. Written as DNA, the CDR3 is TGTGCCAGCAACGGTGGGACAGGGGGAGTTGCAGATACGCAGTATTTT.

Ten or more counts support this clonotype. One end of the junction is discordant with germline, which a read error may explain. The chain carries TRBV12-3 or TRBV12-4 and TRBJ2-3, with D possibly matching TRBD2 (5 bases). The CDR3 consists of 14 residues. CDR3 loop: CAGSLGSAGDTQYF. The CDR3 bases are TGTGCCGGCAGTTTAGGTTCGGCGGGTGATACGCAGTATTTT.